This T cell receptor beta chain was found in a study of blood T cell repertoires in COVID-19. TCRdb keeps only in-frame clones here, not all; method: immunoSEQ multiplex PCR. The top ten hold 7% of the sample, which has approximately 160,000 clones, just over 85% seen once. The V segment lost 7 bases and the J segment 6 bases; nucleotides outside the gene matches: 6. Germline V CDR1 and CDR2: MDHEN, SYDVKM. The CDR3 contains 14 residues. The receptor was isolated from a man aged 50-60 years with active or convalescent COVID-19. V and J are TRBV28 and TRBJ2-1, with 10 bases identical to TRBD2. Specimen: peripheral blood. DNA of the CDR3: TGTGCCAGCAAAGGAGCGGGGGGGCTCAATGAGCAGTTCTTC. It specifies CASKGAGGLNEQFF.